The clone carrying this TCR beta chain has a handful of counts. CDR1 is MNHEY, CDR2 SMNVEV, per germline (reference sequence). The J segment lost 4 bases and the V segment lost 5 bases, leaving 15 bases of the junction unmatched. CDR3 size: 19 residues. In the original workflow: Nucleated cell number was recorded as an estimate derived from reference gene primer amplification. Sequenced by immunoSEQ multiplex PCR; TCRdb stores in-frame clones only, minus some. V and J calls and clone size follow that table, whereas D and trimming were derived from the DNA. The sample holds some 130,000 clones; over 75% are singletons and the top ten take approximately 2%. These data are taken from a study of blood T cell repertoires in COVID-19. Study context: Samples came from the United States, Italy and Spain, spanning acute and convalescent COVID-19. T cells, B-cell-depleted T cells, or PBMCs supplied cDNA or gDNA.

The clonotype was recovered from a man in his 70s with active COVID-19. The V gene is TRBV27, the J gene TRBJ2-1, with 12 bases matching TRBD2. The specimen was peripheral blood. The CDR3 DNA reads TGTGCCAGCAGTCGTTATGTAACTAGCGGGAGGAGGGGATACAATGAGCAGTTCTTC. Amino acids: CASSRYVTSGRRGYNEQFF.